Listed here are 23 T cell receptor beta chains from one sample, sequenced in a study of breast tumors, draining lymph nodes, adjacent tissues. TCRdb passed the multiplex PCR reads through MiXCR, listing each CDR3 protein once. The sample contains approximately 230,000 distinct CDR3 sequences, around 35% of which appear only once. Axillary draining lymph nodes of breast cancer patients supplied the node samples. The specimen sequenced was axillary lymph node tissue. These receptors all come from a female donor with breast cancer. Some clones in this sample may be carry-over from other donors' samples.

This clonotype was observed many times. The chain joins TRBV24-1 to TRBJ1-2; the D is unclear. V was shortened by 4 bases and J by 2 bases, with 7 bases between the two germline ends. The CDR3 sequence is 13 residues long. Germline V CDR1 and CDR2: KGHDR, SFDVKD. CDR3 bases: TGTGCCACCAGTGACCAGGACAACTATGGCTACACCTTC. The encoded protein is CATSDQDNYGYTF.

The CDR3 DNA is TGTGCCAGCAGTGAATTCAGCGACCTACTAACTGGGGCCAACGTCCTGACTTTC. Its translation is CASSEFSDLLTGANVLTF. J is TRBJ2-6 and V is TRBV11-3; D gene ambiguous. The CDR3 has 18 residues. V lost 6 bases to trimming and J lost 2 bases, with 20 bases between them. CDR1 and CDR2 from the germline V gene are SGHNT and YENEEA. Full variable domain (outside the CDR3, taken from reference TRBV11-3 and TRBJ2-6): EAGVVQSPRYKIIEKKQPVAFWCNPISGHNTLYWYLQNLGQGPELLIRYENEEAVDDSQLPKDRFSAERLKGVDSTLKIQPAELGDSAVYLCASSEFSDLLTGANVLTFGAGSRLTVL.

This clonotype was counted at least ten times. V and J are TRBV5-1 and TRBJ2-5; 8 bases are a match to TRBD2. The length of the CDR3 is 18 residues. J gave up 1 base and V 0 bases, and 11 bases lay outside the gene matches. Germline V lookup: CDR1 SGHRS, CDR2 YFSETQ. CDR3 DNA: TGCGCCAGCAGCTTGGCCCTCAGTAGCGGGATATTCCAAGAGACCCAGTACTTC. This encodes CASSLALSSGIFQETQYF.

This clonotype was recorded at least ten times. As DNA, the CDR3 is TGCGCCAGCAGCCATTCCCCACTCCGGGCCACACGGGGCCGTTCACCCCTCCACTTT. It yields the protein CASSHSPLRATRGRSPLHF. The chain carries TRBV4-1 and TRBJ1-6, with D perhaps TRBD1 (5 bases). The ends were cut back, 3 bases at V and 9 bases at J, with 27 bases in the middle. CDR3 length equals 19 residues. Germline V gene lookup returns CDR1 MGHRA and CDR2 YSYEKL.

Ten or more counts support this clonotype. The chain joins TRBV9 to TRBJ2-1, with 10 bases that match TRBD2. In germline, CDR1 is SGDLS, CDR2 YYNGEE. Unmatched junction bases numbered 4, after V lost 4 bases and J lost 3 bases. This CDR3 is 15 amino acids long. Here the CDR3 DNA reads TGTGCCAGCAGCACTAGCGGGAACGACTACAATGAGCAGTTCTTC. Translated: CASSTSGNDYNEQFF. Full variable domain (missing parts from reference TRBV9 and TRBJ2-1): DSGVTQTPKHLITATGQRVTLRCSPRSGDLSVYWYQQSLDQGLQFLIQYYNGEERAKGNILERFSAQQFPDLHSELNLSSLELGDSALYFCASSTSGNDYNEQFFGPGTRLTVL.

The chain is built from TRBV18 and TRBJ1-5; unclear D gene. Germline lookup yields CDR1 KGHSH and CDR2 LQKENI. V shed 4 bases and J shed 14 bases, with 15 bases lying between them. CDR3 size: 12 residues. The CDR3 nucleotides are TGTGCCAGCTCACAGGGCGCTAGCTACGAGCATTTT. It yields the protein CASSQGASYEHF.

This clonotype was found many times. CDR3 nucleotide sequence: TGTGCCAGCAGCCCGGGACAGGGCTATTCACCCCTCCACTTT. Protein: CASSPGQGYSPLHF. The chain recombines TRBV5-6 with TRBJ1-6; 9 bases align to TRBD1. V lost 4 bases, J lost 8 bases, and 4 bases stayed unmatched. Germline CDR1 SGHDT, CDR2 YYEEEE. The CDR3 consists of 14 residues.

This clonotype has just a few counts. J is TRBJ1-4 and V is TRBV28; D is possibly TRBD1 (5 bases). V was cut by 7 bases and J by 8 bases, with 14 bases left in between. Germline V gene lookup returns CDR1 MDHEN and CDR2 SYDVKM. The CDR3 runs 13 residues. The CDR3 protein is CASMGGLGEKLFF. The CDR3 nucleotides read TGTGCCAGCATGGGGGGATTAGGGGAAAAACTGTTTTTT.

For this clonotype: In this CDR3 the conserved last residue, phenylalanine or tryptophan, is missing, so a read error is likely. V is TRBV10-1 and J is TRBJ2-7, with unresolved D. Germline loops: CDR1 WNHNN, CDR2 SYGVQD (reference sequence). The CDR3 sequence is 10 residues long. The V end lost 10 bases, the J end lost 4 bases, and 8 bases lay between the germline ends. The CDR3 reads CAMVRYEQYY. The CDR3 coding sequence is TGCGCCATGGTTCGGTACGAGCAGTACTAC.

This clonotype came up a few times. J is TRBJ2-1 and V is TRBV12-5; perhaps TRBD1 as D (5 bases). This CDR3 spans 13 amino acids. Germline CDR1 is LGHNT and CDR2 is FRNRAP. V gave up 3 bases and J gave up 7 bases, with 10 bases separating them. CDR3 protein: CASGLAQENEQFF. CDR3 DNA: TGTGCTAGTGGTTTAGCACAGGAGAATGAGCAGTTCTTC.

As to this clonotype: This may come from a read error, since a much larger clone is one base off. V usage is TRBV12-3 or TRBV12-4 and J usage is TRBJ2-2, with D perhaps TRBD2 (6 bases). The CDR3 runs to 15 residues. V dropped 4 bases and J dropped 1 base, with 10 bases sitting between them. The CDR3 bases are TGTGCCAGCAGTTGGAGGGCAGGGAACACCGGGGAGCTGTTTTTT. Translation gives CASSWRAGNTGELFF.

This clonotype has at least ten counts. V gene TRBV6-1 combines with J gene TRBJ1-5; D ambiguous. This CDR3 has 14 amino acids. V was trimmed by 7 bases and J by 0 bases, leaving 10 bases between them. Germline CDR1 and CDR2: MNHNS and SASEGT. The CDR3 DNA sequence: TGTGCCAGCAAGGAAGGCATTAGCAATCAGCCCCAGCATTTT. This gives the protein CASKEGISNQPQHF.

This clonotype was picked up a small number of times. The CDR3 reads CSALAPSGGYYNEQYF. The CDR3 coding sequence is TGCAGTGCTCTAGCCCCTAGCGGGGGGTACTACAATGAGCAGTATTTT. The chain links TRBV20-1 to TRBJ2-3; 11 bases line up with TRBD2. The CDR3 is 16 amino acids. The junction had 18 bases not matched to a gene; V was cut back by 5 bases and J by 11 bases. In germline, CDR1 is DFQATT, CDR2 SNEGSKA (reference sequence).

Of note for this clonotype: The junction does not match germline at one end; this may be a read error. V gene TRBV20-1 combines with J gene TRBJ1-6; weak D call: TRBD1 (5 bases). The CDR3 has 18 residues. Germline V lookup: CDR1 DFQATT, CDR2 SNEGSKA (reference sequence). The CDR3 here is CSVRDKEGTAFKNSPLHF. CDR3 coding DNA: TGCAGTGTTAGAGATAAGGAGGGGACGGCCTTTAAAAATTCACCCCTCCACTTT.

For the CDR3, the DNA is TGCGCCAGCAGACACCCGGGACAGGGGGGTATCCAAGAGACCCAGTACTTC. Encoded protein: CASRHPGQGGIQETQYF. The chain links TRBV4-3 to TRBJ2-5; 11 bases are a match to TRBD1. V was clipped by 6 bases and J by 1 base; unmatched bases: 10. The CDR3 runs to 17 residues. Germline-derived CDR1 and CDR2 are LGHNA and YSLEER.

The sample holds many counts of this clonotype. The rearrangement links TRBV7-3 to TRBJ2-2; 7 positions match TRBD1. CDR1 and CDR2 (germline): SGHTA, FQGTGA. The V and J ends lost 4 bases and 3 bases, in that order; junction bases with no gene match: 5. This CDR3 comprises 15 residues. CDR3 nucleotides: TGTGCCAGCAGCTCGACAGGGTCGGACACCGGGGAGCTGTTTTTT. This encodes CASSSTGSDTGELFF.

The chain uses TRBV7-2 and TRBJ1-1; D unresolved. CDR3 size: 15 residues. Trimming pared 0 bases from V and 1 base from J, leaving 9 bases between. Germline V lookup: CDR1 SGHTA, CDR2 FQGNSA. The CDR3 is CASSLAGGKNTEAFF. The CDR3 bases are TGTGCCAGCAGCTTAGCTGGCGGCAAGAACACTGAAGCTTTCTTT.

This clonotype has at least ten counts. V gene TRBV2 combines with J gene TRBJ1-5; D is uncertain. The germline gives CDR1 SNHLY, CDR2 FYNNEI. Trimming cost V 1 base and J 5 bases, with 9 bases left between them. CDR3 length: 14 residues. In DNA form, the CDR3 reads TGTGCCAGCAGTGAAGTTGCGAAGTATCAGCCCCAGCATTTT. This codes for CASSEVAKYQPQHF.

This clonotype was detected a few times. Since a much larger clone is just one base distant, this may be a read error. This chain links TRBV9 with TRBJ2-7; D uncertain. Trimming stripped 0 bases from V and 6 bases from J, with 13 bases between. The CDR3 is 14 residues long. The germline gives CDR1 SGDLS, CDR2 YYNGEE. The CDR3 reads CASSVAVATCEQYF. The CDR3 nucleotides are TGTGCCAGCAGCGTAGCGGTCGCTACCTGCGAGCAGTACTTC.

Remarks on this clonotype: A much larger clone lies one base from this, so it may be a read error. This chain uses TRBV14 with TRBJ2-7; D possibly corresponds to TRBD2 (5 bases). CDR3 length: 17 amino acids. CDR1 SGHDN and CDR2 FVKESK come from the germline V gene. As DNA, the CDR3 is TGTGCCAGCAGCCAAGATCCTTGGGGTGAGCGGTCCTCCGAGCAGTACTTC. Its translation: CASSQDPWGERSSEQYF.

This clonotype was counted at least ten times. The chain uses TRBV20-1 and TRBJ2-7, with 8 bases matching TRBD1. The CDR3 has 13 residues. J lost 4 bases, V lost 6 bases, and 8 bases had no gene match. Germline CDR1 is DFQATT and CDR2 is SNEGSKA (reference sequence). As DNA, the CDR3 is TGCAGTGCCAGGGACAGGATGTCTTACGAGCAGTACTTC. Translation gives CSARDRMSYEQYF.

In its sample, this clonotype was seen a few times. The chain recombines TRBV11-3 with TRBJ1-1; tentative D call: TRBD1 (6 bases). The CDR3 covers 14 residues. The V end was cut by 2 bases, the J end by 1 base, with 8 bases between. CDR1 SGHNT and CDR2 YENEEA come from the germline V gene. CDR3 in amino acids: CASSLRGTNTEAFF. The CDR3 DNA reads TGTGCCAGCAGCTTAAGGGGGACGAACACTGAAGCTTTCTTT.

As regards this clonotype: Possible read error: a much larger clone is one base away. The chain joins TRBV10-3 to TRBJ1-5; D is ambiguous. From germline, CDR1 is ENHRY and CDR2 SYGVKD. The CDR3 sequence is 14 residues long. V was trimmed by 3 bases and J by 5 bases, leaving 11 bases between them. CDR3: CAISERGGDQPQHF. CDR3 bases: TGTGCCATCAGTGAACGTGGAGGCGATCAGCCCCAGCATTTT.